This TCR beta chain came from a study of shared clonotypes between healthy human individuals (dated by TCRdb to about 2020). Notes on the research overall: A few men and a couple of women, aged 18 to 49 years, made up the cohort. For each donor, three plates each were used for CD4 naive and CD4 memory, two plates were used for CD8 naive, and one plate was used for CD8 memory. The study deeply sequenced blood TCR repertoires of several healthy adults to estimate repertoire size and the extent of clonotype sharing between individuals. To increase sequencing depth and limit assay-specific biases, different laboratories used diverse techniques to prepare libraries and sequence TCR repertoires. Each donor's leukapheresis produced roughly between about 0.9 and 9.5 billion PBMCs. The investigation overall reported the following: Naive subsets generally had larger estimated clonotype richness than memory subsets did. Pairwise subsampling indicated that sequencing depth was expected to affect the degree of clonotype sharing among donors. Sampling was limited to blood, and TCR repertoires in tissue likely differ from TCR repertoires in blood. Incomplete sequencing was indicated by rarefaction of sorted-subset datasets, despite the large sequencing depth. Compared with non-shared clonotypes, the clonotypes found in all four sorted-subset donors had higher generation probabilities. The genetic and exposure-history diversity represented was limited by the small number of donors. Across several donors, approximately 4.6% of naive CD4, 3% to 4% of naive CD8, 2.3% of memory CD4, and 0.4% of memory CD8 clonotypes were shared.

CDR1 and CDR2 are drawn from the germline V gene: MNHEY, SVGAGI. The CDR3 goes from the cysteine to the phenylalanine over 15 residues. Just CDR3 DNA is preserved here, 45 bases in frame from base 1. Trimming at the junction amounts to 0 bases on V and 4 bases on J, and the germline ends lie 12 bases apart. As regards this clone: The antigen this receptor binds is unknown. The record has no base qualities; no much larger clone is one base away.

The donors were healthy, HIV-negative adults with no recently reported acute infections or vaccinations. All donors were Caucasian adults living in Nashville, Tennessee, USA. CD4+ T cells were enriched by magnetic negative selection; naive cells were then positively selected on CD45RA, and the negative fraction formed the memory subset. Blood was obtained by leukapheresis, after which PBMCs were separated by Ficoll-Histopaque density gradient centrifugation and cryopreserved in liquid nitrogen vapor phase. Purity and quantity of every magnetically sorted T cell population were checked by analytical flow cytometry. Genomic DNA was isolated from each sorted fraction and quantified by UV absorbance on a Nanodrop 2000c. Using the deep immunoSEQ assay, TCR CDR3 regions were amplified from genomic DNA by multiplex PCR. Extracted genomic DNA from each cell subset was spread evenly across all wells of several immunoSEQ 96-well plates, with each plate serving as a replicate. For sorted subsets, each replicate PCR was loaded with around 220 ng genomic DNA, equivalent to some 31,000 T cell genomes. Purified libraries were measured with a Qubit 3.0 fluorometer, size-checked on a Bioanalyzer 2100, and measured again with the KAPA Library Quantification kit. A separate single-read 150-cycle Illumina NextSeq 550 flow cell was used to sequence each immunoSEQ 96-well plate. The paper's data handling went like this. Because only junctional sequences without quality scores were contained in the immunoSEQ output, filtering matching that applied to full-length reads could not be performed. Sequences were annotated with PyIR, a Python wrapper for IgBLAST v1.9, using IMGT germline references to assign V/J genes and CDR3. Any read was removed if the V/J assignment was weak (E-value above 1e-6), the CDR3 was missing, or the read contained stop codons, out-of-frame junctions, or ambiguous translated residues. A V3J clonotype was defined by an identical inferred V gene, J gene, and CDR3 amino acid sequence. Percentage overlap between repertoires was calculated by dividing the number of shared unique clonotypes by the size of the smaller repertoire. Repertoire richness was assessed with RTK rarefaction, the Chao1 estimator, and Recon v2.1 estimates of unobserved clonotypes. OLGA was used to compute generation probabilities for all TCRbeta clonotypes that the gDNA method yielded from a handful of donors. The clones in this table, taken by TCRdb from immuneACCESS, are in-frame only. Not every clone is retained; where verified, under half of the shortfall comes from an unresolved V gene, and the cause of the rest is unknown. D and trimming were read from the DNA, whereas the V and J calls and clone size are those reported in that table. The table for this sample lists about 1 million clones; about 75% of them were counted only once. The top ten clonotypes cover approximately 1.5% of the sample.

The chain employs TRBV6-5 and TRBJ1-1; the D gene assignment is ambiguous. The specimen sequenced was memory CD4+ T cells sorted from blood. The cell subset or site label on this specimen signifies: CD45RA-negative fraction. This clonotype originated in a young man in good health. The CDR3 amino acid sequence is: CASSYSWRVGTEAFF. The DNA sequence reads TGTGCCAGCAGTTACTCATGGAGGGTGGGCACTGAAGCTTTCTTT.